A single sample is the source of the 10 T cell receptor beta chains below, sequenced in a study of blood T cell repertoires in COVID-19. TCRdb's table, derived via immunoSEQ multiplex PCR, lists solely in-frame clones and lacks some. The data contain over 200,000 clones, around 90% of them seen just once; the ten biggest clones take up over 3.5%. The sequencing input was PBMCs or T cells enriched from blood (not recorded which). The receptors stem from a woman aged 30 to 39 who had been exposed to COVID-19.

V usage is TRBV2 and J usage is TRBJ1-5; the D gene is possibly TRBD1 (5 bases). There are 15 residues in the CDR3. Germline-derived CDR1 and CDR2 are SNHLY and FYNNEI. Trimming took off 7 bases at V and 11 bases at J, with 24 bases between the two ends. CDR3 sequence: CASTRGGGVGVAQHF. In nucleotides, the CDR3 is TGTGCCAGCACCCGCGGGGGAGGGGTGGGTGTTGCCCAGCATTTT.

The chain is built from TRBV18 and TRBJ2-7; 12 bases line up with TRBD2. Unmatched junction bases numbered 15, after V lost 3 bases and J lost 12 bases. The CDR3 is made up of 16 amino acids. From germline, CDR1 is KGHSH and CDR2 LQKENI. Written as DNA, the CDR3 is TGTGCCAGCTCACCCTCCGAGACTAGCGGGAGCTACCCGTCGTACTTC. Amino acid sequence: CASSPSETSGSYPSYF.

The V and J genes are TRBV5-1 and TRBJ1-3; a possible D gene is TRBD1 (5 bases). V lost 0 bases to trimming and J lost 3 bases, with 10 bases between them. The CDR3 sequence is 15 residues long. The V gene's germline CDR1 is SGHRS and CDR2 YFSETQ. CDR3 region: CASSLVGGDGNTIYF. In DNA form, the CDR3 reads TGCGCCAGCAGCTTGGTGGGGGGAGATGGAAACACCATATATTTT.

CDR3 sequence (DNA): TGTGCCAGCAGCTTCGGACAGCTCATGAACACTGAAGCTTTCTTT. Translating it yields CASSFGQLMNTEAFF. The rearrangement links TRBV5-6 to TRBJ1-1, with D perhaps matching TRBD1 (6 bases). The CDR3 has 15 amino acids. V gave up 2 bases and J gave up 0 bases, with 11 bases separating them. Germline CDR1 SGHDT, CDR2 YYEEEE. The variable domain in full, with the rest retrieved from reference TRBV5-6 and TRBJ1-1, is DAGVTQSPTHLIKTRGQQVTLRCSPKSGHDTVSWYQQALGQGPQFIFQYYEEEERQRGNFPDRFSGHQFPNYSSELNVNALLLGDSALYLCASSFGQLMNTEAFFGQGTRLTVV.

This clone has more than one count but fewer than ten. CDR3 DNA sequence: TGTGCCATCAGTGGGGAGGGCCCGAAAGCTTTCTTT. It specifies CAISGEGPKAFF. The V and J genes are TRBV10-3 and TRBJ1-1; unclear D gene. CDR1 is ENHRY and CDR2 is SYGVKD in the germline V gene. V shed 4 bases and J shed 9 bases, with 12 bases lying between them. The CDR3 loop spans 12 amino acids.

This chain connects TRBV5-3 to TRBJ1-2; 7 nucleotides align to TRBD1. TRBV5-3 belongs to the ORF category, with a function that is uncertain. Trimming removed 4 bases from V and 4 bases from J; junction bases left unmatched: 7. The CDR3 is made up of 14 amino acids. The chain's CDR3 is CARSPRDRVYGYTF. The CDR3 bases are TGTGCCAGAAGCCCTCGGGACAGAGTCTATGGCTACACCTTC.

V gene TRBV2 combines with J gene TRBJ1-5; 12 bases match TRBD1. The CDR3 consists of 15 residues. V shed 5 bases and J 11 bases; nucleotides not matched to a gene: 10. CDR1 is SNHLY and CDR2 is FYNNEI in the germline V gene. The CDR3 region is CASSTGTGGGGSQHF. The CDR3 DNA follows: TGTGCCAGCAGTACCGGGACAGGGGGCGGTGGGTCCCAGCATTTT.

V and J are TRBV11-2 and TRBJ2-1; TRBD2 aligns across 10 bases. Per germline, CDR1 SGHAT and CDR2 FQNNGV. V gave up 6 bases and J gave up 5 bases; unmatched junction bases: 10. The CDR3 is 16 residues long. CDR3 amino acids: CASSLTGTSVNNEQFF. CDR3 bases: TGTGCCAGCAGTCTTACCGGGACTAGCGTTAACAATGAGCAGTTCTTC.

This sequence joins TRBV28 and TRBJ1-2; 10 nucleotides match TRBD1. The V and J ends lost 7 bases and 2 bases, in that order; junction bases with no gene match: 13. Germline V CDR1 and CDR2: MDHEN, SYDVKM. This CDR3 is 17 amino acids long. CDR3 protein: CASIPGQGYPLNYGYTF. The CDR3 DNA reads as TGTGCCAGCATCCCGGGACAGGGGTATCCTCTCAACTATGGCTACACCTTC.

This chain joins TRBV7-6 and TRBJ2-1; TRBD2 agrees at 7 bases. This CDR3 is built from 15 residues. Losses at the gene ends were 3 bases for V and 5 bases for J; bases not matched to a gene: 7. Germline lookup yields CDR1 SGHVS and CDR2 FNYEAQ. CDR3: CASSFDGLEDNEQFF. The CDR3 DNA reads as TGTGCCAGCAGCTTTGACGGACTAGAGGACAATGAGCAGTTCTTC.